This T cell receptor (beta chain) came from a study of blood T cell repertoires in COVID-19 (TCRdb year 2020). Concerning the study at large: The collaborator samples originated in the United States, Italy and Spain and spanned the acute and convalescent phases of COVID-19. Samples were obtained from the ongoing ImmuneRACE study (first 160 participants) and from about 1,300 subjects provided by 6 global collaborators. The prospective study material was composed of cDNA or gDNA derived from T cells, B-cell-depleted T cells, or PBMCs. The dataset comprised deeply sampled blood TCRbeta repertoires from subjects exposed to, actively infected with, or recovered from COVID-19. Where HLA class I and class II types were available, the types were taken from metadata supplied by the sample provider, not from assay-based typing. The sample metadata nearly always contained a de-identified subject ID, COVID-19 status, age in years and sex. The repertoires were made available in a free public database intended to serve as a resource for research on the immune response to SARS-CoV-2.

The collaborating institutions used their own protocols to collect whole blood in K2EDTA tubes. Collaborator samples were shipped for TCRbeta analysis as frozen whole blood, isolated PBMCs, or DNA extracted from either sample type. The immunoSEQ Assay, a bias-controlled multiplex PCR, was used to amplify TCRbeta CDR3 regions from genomic DNA. Under the source paper's analysis protocol: Nucleated cell counts per sample were estimated from amplification of reference gene primers within the assay. To quantify the absolute abundance of each unique TCRbeta CDR3 rearrangement, sequence reads were collapsed and filtered. For each sample, productive Simpson clonality was calculated as the square root of Simpson's diversity index over productive rearrangements. Entries here come from immuneACCESS through TCRdb and include only in-frame sequences with V and J called. Some clones fail to appear in such tables; in the studies checked, an unresolved V gene covers under half of the shortfall, and the cause of the remainder is unknown. V and J calls and clone size are as listed in that table; D and trimming were resolved from the DNA. The sample yields under 200,000 clones; about 85% were counted once. Clones ranked in the top ten supply more than 0.75% of the sample.

About this clone itself: Its antigen is still unknown. Nothing much larger sits one base from this clone, and base qualities are not available.

The paper as a whole reports these results and caveats: The amount of clinical and demographic metadata varied by source and participant and was provided uncurated.

The CDR3 holds 15 amino acids from the cysteine to the valine. Here the CDR3 DNA is all that survives: 45 bases in frame from base 1. The germline V end is reduced by 5 bases and the J end by 3 bases; junction bases left unmatched: 6. The germline V gene supplies CDR1 MNHEY and CDR2 SVGAGI. Sequenced: peripheral blood. This receptor was obtained from a man between 18 and 35 years old with acute or convalescent COVID-19. The sequence joins TRBV6-5 to TRBJ2-7, with 11 bases matching TRBD1. The sequenced DNA is TGTGCCAGCAGTCCCACGGGACAGGGGGTCTACGAGCAGTACGTC. Protein translation: CASSPTGQGVYEQYV.